This TCR beta chain was obtained from a study of blood T cell repertoires in COVID-19. Study-wide background: COVID-19 samples from acute and convalescent phases originated in the United States, Italy and Spain.

Produced via immunoSEQ multiplex PCR; TCRdb's table is partial and in-frame only. The table has 130,000 to 150,000 clones, roughly 84% seen once. Trimming took 2 bases from V and 0 from J, leaving 10 bases between them. The CDR3 runs to 16 residues. The germline V gene has CDR1 LNHDA and CDR2 SQIVND (reference sequence). Which cohort a participant joined came from the clinical history participants gave. The sequenced sample consisted of PBMCs or T cells enriched from blood (not recorded which). The chain has TRBV19 and TRBJ2-2; D unclear. The receptor's source is a woman in her fifties or sixties who had been exposed to COVID-19. CDR3 sequence (DNA): TGTGCCAGTAGTATAAGACATCCCGCGAACACCGGGGAGCTGTTTTTT. This sequence encodes CASSIRHPANTGELFF.